The 3 T cell receptor beta chains below all came from one sample that was sequenced in a study of CD8 T cells in ankylosing spondylitis. One entry per CDR3 protein results from TCRdb running MiXCR on the 5' RACE reads. The repertoire consists of 110,000 to 150,000 distinct CDR3 sequences, with roughly 8% occurring once and the leading ten covering about 7.3%. Input material: synovial fluid, either unsorted or a sorted T cell fraction (not recorded which). Receptors were obtained from a male donor with ankylosing spondylitis.

The CDR3 region is CASSWTVFQKLFF. The CDR3 nucleotides read TGTGCCAGCAGTTGGACAGTTTTCCAAAAACTGTTTTTT. The V call is TRBV28, the J call TRBJ1-4, with D possibly TRBD1 on 6 matching bases. The CDR3 has 13 amino acids. V dropped 4 bases and J dropped 9 bases, with 12 bases sitting between them. CDR1 MDHEN and CDR2 SYDVKM come from the germline V gene.

In its sample, this clonotype was seen a few times. The chain recombines TRBV9 with TRBJ2-1, with unresolved D. V lost 2 bases and J 0 bases, leaving 9 bases between the germline ends. CDR1 is SGDLS, CDR2 YYNGEE, per germline. This CDR3 comprises 15 residues. The CDR3 nucleotides are TGTGCCAGCAGCGTCACCCCCAGCTCCTACAATGAGCAGTTCTTC. It encodes CASSVTPSSYNEQFF.

This clonotype was recorded many times. The rearrangement uses TRBV9 and TRBJ2-2, with 12 nucleotides matching TRBD2. The CDR3 loop spans 17 amino acids. Germline V gives CDR1 SGDLS, CDR2 YYNGEE. After removal of 3 bases from V and 0 bases from J, the junction contained 3 bases not matched to a gene. The CDR3 DNA follows: TGTGCCAGCAGCGCGGGACTAGCGGGTTCGAACACCGGGGAGCTGTTTTTT. Its protein is CASSAGLAGSNTGELFF.